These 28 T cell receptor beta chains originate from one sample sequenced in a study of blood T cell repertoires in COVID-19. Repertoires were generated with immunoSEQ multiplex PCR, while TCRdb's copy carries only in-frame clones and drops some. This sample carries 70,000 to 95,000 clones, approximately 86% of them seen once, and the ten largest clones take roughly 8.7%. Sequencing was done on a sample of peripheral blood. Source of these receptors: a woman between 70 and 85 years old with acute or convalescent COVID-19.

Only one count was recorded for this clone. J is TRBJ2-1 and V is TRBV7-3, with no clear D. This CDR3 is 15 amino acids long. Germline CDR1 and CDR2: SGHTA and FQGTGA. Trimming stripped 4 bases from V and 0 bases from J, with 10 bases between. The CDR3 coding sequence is TGTGCCAGCAGCTCCGCCCCAGGCTCCTACAATGAGCAGTTCTTC. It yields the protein CASSSAPGSYNEQFF. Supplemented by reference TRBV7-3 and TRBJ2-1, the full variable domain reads GAGVSQTPSNKVTEKGKYVELRCDPISGHTALYWYRQSLGQGPEFLIYFQGTGAADDSGLPNDRFFAVRPEGSVSTLKIQRTERGDSAVYLCASSSAPGSYNEQFFGPGTRLTVL.

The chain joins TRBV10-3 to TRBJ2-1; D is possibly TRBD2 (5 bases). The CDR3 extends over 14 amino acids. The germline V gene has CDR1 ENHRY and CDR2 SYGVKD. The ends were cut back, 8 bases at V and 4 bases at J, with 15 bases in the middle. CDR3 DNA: TGTGCCATCGCCGCGGGCCTTCCTTACAATGAGCAGTTCTTC. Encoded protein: CAIAAGLPYNEQFF.

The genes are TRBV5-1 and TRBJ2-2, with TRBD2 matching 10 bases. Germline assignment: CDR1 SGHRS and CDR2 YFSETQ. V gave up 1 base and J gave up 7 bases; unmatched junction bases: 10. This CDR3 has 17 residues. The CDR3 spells CASSLFSGLADIGELFF. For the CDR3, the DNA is TGCGCCAGCAGCTTGTTTTCCGGACTAGCGGATATCGGGGAGCTGTTTTTT.

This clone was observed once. In DNA, the CDR3 is TGTGCCAGCCTGCGAGGGGGGGCTGGCTACACCTTC. Translation gives CASLRGGAGYTF. This rearrangement joins TRBV12-3 or TRBV12-4 to TRBJ1-2, with D possibly matching TRBD1 (6 bases). The ends were cut back, 8 bases at V and 7 bases at J, with 14 bases in the middle. The CDR3 length is 12 residues.

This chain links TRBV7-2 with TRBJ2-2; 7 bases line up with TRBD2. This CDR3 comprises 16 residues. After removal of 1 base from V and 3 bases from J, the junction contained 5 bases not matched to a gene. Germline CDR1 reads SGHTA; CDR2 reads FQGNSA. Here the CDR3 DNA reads TGTGCCAGCAGCTTAGAAGCGGGGCCTTACACCGGGGAGCTGTTTTTT. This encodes CASSLEAGPYTGELFF.

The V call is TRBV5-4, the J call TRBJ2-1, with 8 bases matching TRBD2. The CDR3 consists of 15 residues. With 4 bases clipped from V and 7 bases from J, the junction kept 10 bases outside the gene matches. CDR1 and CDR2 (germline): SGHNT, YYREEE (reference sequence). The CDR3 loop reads CASSLGGGLSNEQFF. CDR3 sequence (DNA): TGTGCCAGCAGCCTCGGGGGGGGCCTTTCGAATGAGCAGTTCTTC. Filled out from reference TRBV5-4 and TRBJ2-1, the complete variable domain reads ETGVTQSPTHLIKTRGQQVTLRCSSQSGHNTVSWYQQALGQGPQFIFQYYREEENGRGNFPPRFSGLQFPNYSSELNVNALELDDSALYLCASSLGGGLSNEQFFGPGTRLTVL.

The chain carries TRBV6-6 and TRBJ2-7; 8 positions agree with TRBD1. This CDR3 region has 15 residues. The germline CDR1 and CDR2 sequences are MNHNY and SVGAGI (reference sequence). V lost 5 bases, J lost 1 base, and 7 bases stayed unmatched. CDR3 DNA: TGTGCCAGCAGTGGCCGCGACAGGGGTTCCTACGAGCAGTACTTC. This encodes CASSGRDRGSYEQYF.

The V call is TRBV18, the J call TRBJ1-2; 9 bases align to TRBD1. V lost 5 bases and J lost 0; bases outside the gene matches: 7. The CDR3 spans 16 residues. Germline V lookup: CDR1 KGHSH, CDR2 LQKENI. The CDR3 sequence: CASSATGTGSNYGYTF. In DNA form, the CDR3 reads TGTGCCAGCTCAGCTACCGGGACAGGGTCTAACTATGGCTACACCTTC.

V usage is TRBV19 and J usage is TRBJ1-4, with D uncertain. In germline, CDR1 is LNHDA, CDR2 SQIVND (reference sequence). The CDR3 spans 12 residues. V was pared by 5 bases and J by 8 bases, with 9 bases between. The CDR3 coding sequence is TGTGCCAGTAGTTCTCTATGGGAAAAACTGTTTTTT. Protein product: CASSSLWEKLFF. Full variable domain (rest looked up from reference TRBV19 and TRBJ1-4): DGGITQSPKYLFRKEGQNVTLSCEQNLNHDAMYWYRQDPGQGLRLIYYSQIVNDFQKGDIAEGYSVSREKKESFPLTVTSAQKNPTAFYLCASSSLWEKLFFGSGTQLSVL.

For the CDR3, the DNA is TGTGCCACCAGCAGAGATCCGGGGACAGTAAATCAGCCCCAGCATTTT. Translating gives CATSRDPGTVNQPQHF. The chain links TRBV15 to TRBJ1-5, with 7 bases lining up with TRBD1. V lost 0 bases to trimming and J lost 4 bases; unmatched junction nucleotides: 6. The CDR3 covers 16 residues. Germline V gene data show CDR1 as LNHNV and CDR2 as YYDKDF (reference sequence).

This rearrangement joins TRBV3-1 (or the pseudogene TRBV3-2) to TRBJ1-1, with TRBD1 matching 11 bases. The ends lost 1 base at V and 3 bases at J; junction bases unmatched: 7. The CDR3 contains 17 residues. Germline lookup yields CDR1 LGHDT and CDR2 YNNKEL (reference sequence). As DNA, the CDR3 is TGTGCCAGCAGCCAAGTGTCTGGACAGGGGGCGCACACTGAAGCTTTCTTT. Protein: CASSQVSGQGAHTEAFF.

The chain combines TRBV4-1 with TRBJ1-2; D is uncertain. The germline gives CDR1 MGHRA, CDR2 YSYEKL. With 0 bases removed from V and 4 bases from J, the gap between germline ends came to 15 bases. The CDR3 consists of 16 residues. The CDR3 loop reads CASSQDHAPVLYGYTF. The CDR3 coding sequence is TGCGCCAGCAGCCAAGATCACGCCCCGGTCCTCTATGGCTACACCTTC.

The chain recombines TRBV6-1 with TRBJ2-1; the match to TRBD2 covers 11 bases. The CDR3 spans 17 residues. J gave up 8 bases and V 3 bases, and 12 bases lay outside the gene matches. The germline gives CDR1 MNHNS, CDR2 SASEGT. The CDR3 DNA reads TGTGCCAGCAGTGATCTTTTCATAGCGGGGGGGTCTTATGAGCAGTTCTTC. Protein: CASSDLFIAGGSYEQFF.

The CDR3 reads CASSQLPGQANYGYTF. The CDR3 DNA follows: TGCGCCAGCAGCCAACTACCGGGACAGGCTAACTATGGCTACACCTTC. V and J are TRBV4-1 and TRBJ1-2; 8 bases are a match to TRBD1. The CDR3 runs to 16 residues. In germline, CDR1 is MGHRA, CDR2 YSYEKL. With V trimmed by 2 bases and J by 0 bases, 5 bases remained unmatched.

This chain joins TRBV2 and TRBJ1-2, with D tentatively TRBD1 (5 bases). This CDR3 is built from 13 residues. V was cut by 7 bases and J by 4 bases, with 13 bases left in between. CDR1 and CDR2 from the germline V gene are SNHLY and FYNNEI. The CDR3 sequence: CASITTGTYGYTF. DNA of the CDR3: TGTGCCAGCATCACCACAGGTACCTATGGCTACACCTTC.

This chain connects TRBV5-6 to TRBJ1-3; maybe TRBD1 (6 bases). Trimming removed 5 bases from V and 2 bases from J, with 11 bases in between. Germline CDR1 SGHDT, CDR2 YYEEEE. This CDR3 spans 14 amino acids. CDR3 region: CASRLTGAGNTIYF. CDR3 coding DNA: TGTGCCAGCAGGTTGACAGGAGCTGGAAACACCATATATTTT.

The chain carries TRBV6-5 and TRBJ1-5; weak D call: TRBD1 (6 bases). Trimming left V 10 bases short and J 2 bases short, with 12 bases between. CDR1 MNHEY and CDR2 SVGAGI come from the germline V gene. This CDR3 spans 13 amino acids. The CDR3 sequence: CAIRGSRNQPQHF. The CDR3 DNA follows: TGTGCCATCAGGGGCAGCCGCAATCAGCCCCAGCATTTT.

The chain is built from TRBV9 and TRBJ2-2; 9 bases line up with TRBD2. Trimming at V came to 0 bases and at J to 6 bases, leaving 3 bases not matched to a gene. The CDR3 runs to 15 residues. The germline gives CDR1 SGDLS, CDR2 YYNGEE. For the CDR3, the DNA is TGTGCCAGCAGCGTAGGGTTAGCGGGAGCCGGGGAGCTGTTTTTT. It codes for CASSVGLAGAGELFF.

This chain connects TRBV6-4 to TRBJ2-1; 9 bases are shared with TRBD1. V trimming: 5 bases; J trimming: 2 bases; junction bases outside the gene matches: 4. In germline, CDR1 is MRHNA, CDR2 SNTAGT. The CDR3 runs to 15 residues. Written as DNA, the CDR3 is TGTGCCAGCAGTTTACAGGGGGCAACCTACAATGAGCAGTTCTTC. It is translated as CASSLQGATYNEQFF.

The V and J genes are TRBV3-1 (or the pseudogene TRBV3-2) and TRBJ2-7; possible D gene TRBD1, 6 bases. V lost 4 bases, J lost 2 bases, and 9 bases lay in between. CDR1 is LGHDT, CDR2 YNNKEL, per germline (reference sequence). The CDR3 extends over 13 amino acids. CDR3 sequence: CASSRRGTYEQYF. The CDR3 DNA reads TGTGCCAGCAGCCGTAGGGGGACCTACGAGCAGTACTTC.

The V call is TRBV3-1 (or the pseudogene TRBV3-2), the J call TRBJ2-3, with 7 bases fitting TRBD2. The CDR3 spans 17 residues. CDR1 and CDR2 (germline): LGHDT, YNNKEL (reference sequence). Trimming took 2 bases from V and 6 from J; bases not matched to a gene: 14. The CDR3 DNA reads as TGTGCCAGCAGCCAACTCCCCCCAAGGAGGGAGGGTGATACGCAGTATTTT. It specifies CASSQLPPRREGDTQYF.

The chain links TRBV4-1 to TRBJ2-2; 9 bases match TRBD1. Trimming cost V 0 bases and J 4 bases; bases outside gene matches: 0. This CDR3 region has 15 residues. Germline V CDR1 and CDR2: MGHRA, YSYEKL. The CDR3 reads CASSQEGQGTGELFF. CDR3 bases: TGCGCCAGCAGCCAAGAGGGACAGGGCACCGGGGAGCTGTTTTTT.

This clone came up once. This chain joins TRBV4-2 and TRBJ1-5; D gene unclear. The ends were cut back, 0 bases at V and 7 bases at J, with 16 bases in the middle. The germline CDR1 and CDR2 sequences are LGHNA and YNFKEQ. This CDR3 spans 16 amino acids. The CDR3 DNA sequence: TGTGCCAGCAGCCAAGATCTTGAGGGTTTTGGGCAGCCCCAGCATTTT. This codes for CASSQDLEGFGQPQHF.

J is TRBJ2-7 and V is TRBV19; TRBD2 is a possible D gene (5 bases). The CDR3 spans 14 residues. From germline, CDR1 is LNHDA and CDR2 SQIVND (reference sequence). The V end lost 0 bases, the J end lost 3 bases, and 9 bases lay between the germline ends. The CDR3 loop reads CASSIDGSRYEQYF. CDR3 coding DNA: TGTGCCAGTAGTATAGATGGGAGCCGCTACGAGCAGTACTTC. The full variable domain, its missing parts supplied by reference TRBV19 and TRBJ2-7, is DGGITQSPKYLFRKEGQNVTLSCEQNLNHDAMYWYRQDPGQGLRLIYYSQIVNDFQKGDIAEGYSVSREKKESFPLTVTSAQKNPTAFYLCASSIDGSRYEQYFGPGTRLTVT.

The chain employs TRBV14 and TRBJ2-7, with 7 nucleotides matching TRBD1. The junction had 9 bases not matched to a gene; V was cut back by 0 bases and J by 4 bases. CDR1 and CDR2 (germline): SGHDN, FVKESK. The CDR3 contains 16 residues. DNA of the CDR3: TGTGCCAGCAGCCAAGATCTCGGGACAGTGTTTTACGAGCAGTACTTC. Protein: CASSQDLGTVFYEQYF. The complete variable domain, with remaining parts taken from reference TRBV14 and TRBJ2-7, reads EAGVTQFPSHSVIEKGQTVTLRCDPISGHDNLYWYRRVMGKEIKFLLHFVKESKQDESGMPNNRFLAERTGGTYSTLKVQPAELEDSGVYFCASSQDLGTVFYEQYFGPGTRLTVT.

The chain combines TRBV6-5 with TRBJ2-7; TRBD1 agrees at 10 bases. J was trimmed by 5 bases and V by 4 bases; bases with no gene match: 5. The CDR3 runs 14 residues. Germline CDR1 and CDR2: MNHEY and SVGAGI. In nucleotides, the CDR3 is TGTGCCAGCAGTTCCGGACAGGGGGGGAACGAGCAGTACTTC. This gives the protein CASSSGQGGNEQYF.

The CDR3 is CATSDLAGGPFQETQYF. The CDR3 DNA sequence: TGTGCCACCAGTGATTTAGCGGGAGGGCCCTTCCAAGAGACCCAGTACTTC. This sequence joins TRBV24-1 and TRBJ2-5; 10 bases map to TRBD2. Trimming cost V 1 base and J 1 base; bases outside gene matches: 5. The CDR3 extends over 17 amino acids. Germline lookup yields CDR1 KGHDR and CDR2 SFDVKD.

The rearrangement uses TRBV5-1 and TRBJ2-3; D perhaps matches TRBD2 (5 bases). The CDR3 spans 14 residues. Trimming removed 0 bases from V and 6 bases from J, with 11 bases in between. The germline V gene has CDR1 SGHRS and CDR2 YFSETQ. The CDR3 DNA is TGCGCCAGCAGCTTGGAGAGGGTCGGGGATACGCAGTATTTT. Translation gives CASSLERVGDTQYF.